Below, one T cell receptor (beta chain) is given with its context. The sample belongs to a study of control samples from healthy donors and cancer patients. Clones were read by immunoSEQ multiplex PCR, and TCRdb kept only the in-frame ones, dropping some. Of 100,000 to 150,000 clones in the sample, roughly 91% were seen once. The CDR3 is 14 residues long. V lost 5 bases to trimming and J lost 7 bases; unmatched junction nucleotides: 7. Germline V gene data show CDR1 as MDHEN and CDR2 as SYDVKM. The source is a man aged 50-59 years with head and neck cancer. The specimen was PBMCs. The chain has TRBV28 and TRBJ2-7, with 11 bases lining up with TRBD1. Here the CDR3 reads CASSLGQGAREQYF. DNA of the CDR3: TGTGCCAGCAGTCTAGGACAGGGGGCTCGGGAGCAGTACTTC.